These 32 T cell receptor beta chains originate from one sample sequenced in a study of siplizumab effects on memory and regulatory T cells. Profiled with immunoSEQ multiplex PCR; TCRdb holds only in-frame clones, not every one. The table has fewer than 30,000 clones, 84% seen once. Sequencing was performed on memory CD4+ T cells sorted from blood. These receptors all stem from a human donor in good health.

The V gene is TRBV19, the J gene TRBJ1-2; TRBD1 agrees at 7 bases. The CDR3 is 13 amino acids. From germline, CDR1 is LNHDA and CDR2 SQIVND (reference sequence). V gave up 11 bases and J gave up 0 bases; unmatched junction bases: 6. The CDR3 is CAARGLANYGYTF. The CDR3 DNA sequence: TGTGCCGCCAGGGGGTTAGCTAACTATGGCTACACCTTC.

V gene TRBV18 combines with J gene TRBJ2-1; D is undetermined. Trimming cost V 4 bases and J 9 bases, with 10 bases left between them. The germline V gene encodes CDR1 KGHSH and CDR2 LQKENI. The CDR3 covers 12 residues. The DNA of the CDR3 is TGTGCCAGCTCACTATTCAGAAGTGAGCAGTTCTTC. Translation: CASSLFRSEQFF.

This clone turned up a few times. The chain carries TRBV30 and TRBJ2-5; possibly TRBD1 for D (6 bases). Trimming stripped 4 bases from V and 7 bases from J, with 19 bases between. In germline, CDR1 is GTSNPN, CDR2 SVGIG (reference sequence). This CDR3 region has 14 residues. The CDR3: CAWKSTGTSGTQYF. The CDR3 DNA follows: TGTGCCTGGAAATCGACCGGGACATCGGGGACCCAGTACTTC. Complete variable domain (other parts from reference TRBV30 and TRBJ2-5): SQTIHQWPATLVQPVGSPLSLECTVEGTSNPNLYWYRQAAGRGLQLLFYSVGIGQISSEVPQNLSASRPQDRQFILSSKKLLLSDSGFYLCAWKSTGTSGTQYFGPGTRLLVL.

The gene calls are TRBV7-9 and TRBJ1-2; 8 bases are shared with TRBD1. Germline V gene sequence: CDR1 SEHNR, CDR2 FQNEAQ (reference sequence). The CDR3 sequence is 14 residues long. Germline trimming cut 1 base from V and 8 bases from J; bases unmatched to any gene: 6. CDR3 in amino acids: CASSLVGPGGGYTF. The CDR3 DNA reads TGTGCCAGCAGCTTAGTTGGGCCAGGGGGCGGCTACACCTTC.

V gene TRBV5-1 combines with J gene TRBJ1-5; possibly TRBD1 for D (5 bases). The germline gives CDR1 SGHRS, CDR2 YFSETQ. Trimming took 2 bases from V and 0 from J, leaving 12 bases between them. This CDR3 comprises 16 residues. The CDR3 DNA reads as TGCGCCAGCAGCTTAGGGGAGTGGAGTAGCAATCAGCCCCAGCATTTT. It codes for CASSLGEWSSNQPQHF.

A word on this clone: Its ends do not fully match the called genes, so a read error is possible. V and J are TRBV7-9 and TRBJ1-5; no reliable D call. Germline CDR1 and CDR2: SEHNR and FQNEAQ (reference sequence). The CDR3 has 15 amino acids. The CDR3: CASSQDATNHQPQHF. CDR3 bases: TGCGCCAGCAGCCAAGATGCGACAAATCATCAGCCCCAGCATTTT.

A few counts support this clone. The genes are TRBV6-6 and TRBJ1-2, with 7 bases matching TRBD1. Germline V gene sequence: CDR1 MNHNY, CDR2 SVGAGI (reference sequence). J was trimmed by 8 bases and V by 5 bases; bases with no gene match: 11. This CDR3 contains 14 residues. CDR3 in DNA: TGTGCCAGCAGTACCCCTGACAGGGCGATGGGCTACACCTTC. This sequence encodes CASSTPDRAMGYTF.

The chain couples TRBV10-3 to TRBJ1-2; D call uncertain. Per germline, CDR1 ENHRY and CDR2 SYGVKD. This CDR3 is built from 14 residues. V was cut by 5 bases and J by 4 bases, with 14 bases left in between. The CDR3 nucleotides are TGTGCCATCAGTCCTTCACAGAGACGCTATGGCTACACCTTC. It encodes CAISPSQRRYGYTF.

This chain joins TRBV5-4 and TRBJ2-1, with D possibly TRBD2 on 6 matching bases. The CDR3 totals 16 residues. Germline-derived CDR1 and CDR2 are SGHNT and YYREEE (reference sequence). Trimming removed 0 bases from V and 8 bases from J, with 18 bases in between. This CDR3 reads CASSLARVAEGYEQFF. DNA of the CDR3: TGTGCCAGCAGCTTGGCGAGGGTAGCGGAGGGCTATGAGCAGTTCTTC.

This chain uses TRBV9 with TRBJ2-3, with 10 nucleotides matching TRBD2. The CDR3 extends over 16 amino acids. CDR1 is SGDLS, CDR2 YYNGEE, per germline. Trimming removed 4 bases from V and 0 bases from J; junction bases left unmatched: 5. CDR3 sequence (DNA): TGTGCCAGCAGCCCAAGACTAGCGGGCAGCACAGATACGCAGTATTTT. Translation: CASSPRLAGSTDTQYF.

The table lists this clone with a count of one. The V and J genes are TRBV2 and TRBJ2-4; possibly TRBD2 for D (6 bases). The germline CDR1 and CDR2 sequences are SNHLY and FYNNEI. Trimming stripped 8 bases from V and 9 bases from J, with 11 bases between. This CDR3 has 11 residues. This CDR3 reads CASGRGGIQYF. The CDR3 nucleotides read TGTGCCAGCGGACGGGGAGGCATTCAGTACTTC.

This chain connects TRBV19 to TRBJ2-7, with 9 bases lining up with TRBD1. The CDR3 sequence is 13 residues long. CDR1 and CDR2 from the germline V gene are LNHDA and SQIVND (reference sequence). The junction had 4 bases not matched to a gene; V was cut back by 6 bases and J by 4 bases. DNA of the CDR3: TGTGCCAGTAGCGACAGGGGGGTATACGAGCAGTACTTC. Protein: CASSDRGVYEQYF.

In nucleotides, the CDR3 is TGTGCCATCAGTGACCGCGGGAGTTCCAACTCCTACAATGAGCAGTTCTTC. This encodes CAISDRGSSNSYNEQFF. This chain links TRBV10-3 with TRBJ2-1; 7 bases fit TRBD2. Germline assignment: CDR1 ENHRY and CDR2 SYGVKD. V was clipped by 3 bases and J by 0 bases; unmatched bases: 8. This CDR3 region has 17 residues.

The chain carries TRBV2 and TRBJ2-7; the D gene is possibly TRBD2 (6 bases). CDR1 and CDR2 (germline): SNHLY, FYNNEI. The CDR3 sequence is 12 residues long. V shed 5 bases and J shed 7 bases, with 12 bases lying between them. CDR3 sequence reads: CASSSNGGEQYF. CDR3 bases: TGTGCCAGCAGTTCCAATGGGGGGGAGCAGTACTTC.

The rearrangement links TRBV28 to TRBJ1-2; no clear D. V was trimmed by 8 bases and J by 3 bases, leaving 16 bases between them. The CDR3 runs 14 residues. Germline CDR1 and CDR2: MDHEN and SYDVKM. The CDR3 DNA is TGTGCCAGCGCTACTAGGGCAGAAGACTATGGCTACACCTTC. It specifies CASATRAEDYGYTF.

CDR3 amino acids: CASSRWGAGNIQYF. CDR3 nucleotides: TGTGCCAGCAGCCGGTGGGGGGCGGGAAACATTCAGTACTTC. The chain employs TRBV5-4 and TRBJ2-4; D possibly matches TRBD1 or TRBD2 (6 bases each). Germline loops: CDR1 SGHNT, CDR2 YYREEE (reference sequence). V was pared by 4 bases and J by 6 bases, with 14 bases between. The CDR3 extends over 14 amino acids.

The DNA for the CDR3 is TGTGCCAGCAGCGTAGCTAACTATGGCTACACCTTC. Its protein product is CASSVANYGYTF. This sequence joins TRBV9 and TRBJ1-2; no firm D call. Trimming removed 0 bases at V and 0 bases at J, with 0 bases between. This CDR3 is 12 amino acids long. Per the germline V gene, CDR1 is SGDLS and CDR2 is YYNGEE.

The chain joins TRBV6-5 to TRBJ2-7; maybe TRBD1 (6 bases). The V and J ends lost 7 bases and 0 bases respectively, with 16 bases between them. This CDR3 is built from 15 residues. The germline CDR1 and CDR2 sequences are MNHEY and SVGAGI. The CDR3 DNA is TGTGCCAGCACCCCGGTGCAGGGGCACTCCTACGAGCAGTACTTC. Its translation: CASTPVQGHSYEQYF.

This clone was counted only a few times. The gene calls are TRBV11-3 and TRBJ1-4; 7 nucleotides align to TRBD1. V dropped 6 bases and J dropped 5; count of bases not matched to a gene: 9. Germline V gene data show CDR1 as SGHNT and CDR2 as YENEEA. This CDR3 has 15 residues. CDR3 residues: CASRQRTGGNEKLFF. The CDR3 coding sequence is TGTGCCAGCAGACAAAGGACAGGAGGAAATGAAAAACTGTTTTTT.

This clone was detected once. This chain connects TRBV5-1 to TRBJ2-5; a possible D gene is TRBD2 (5 bases). The J call may be mistaken, given a closer DNA end match to TRBJ2-7. Germline values: CDR1 SGHRS, CDR2 YFSETQ. The CDR3 covers 13 residues. CDR3: CASSPGLAYEQYF. The CDR3 DNA sequence: TGCGCCAGCAGCCCCGGACTTGCCTACGAGCAGTACTTC.

This clone was observed a single time. J is TRBJ2-1 and V is TRBV7-8; the match to TRBD2 covers 13 bases. The CDR3 spans 15 residues. V lost 4 bases and J lost 7; bases outside the gene matches: 4. CDR1 is SGHVS and CDR2 is FQNEAQ in the germline V gene. The CDR3 reads CASSSWTSGSNEQFF. The CDR3 bases are TGTGCCAGCAGCTCCTGGACTAGCGGGAGTAATGAGCAGTTCTTC.

This chain links TRBV5-4 with TRBJ1-2; weak D call: TRBD1 (6 bases). Trimming left V 3 bases short and J 7 bases short, with 10 bases between. CDR1 is SGHNT, CDR2 YYREEE, per germline (reference sequence). This CDR3 spans 12 amino acids. The CDR3 loop reads CASSSDRSGYTF. The CDR3 DNA sequence: TGTGCCAGCAGCTCCGACAGGAGTGGCTACACCTTC.

The rearrangement links TRBV19 to TRBJ2-5; D may be TRBD2 (6 bases). The V gene lost 3 bases and the J gene lost 4 bases, with 18 bases spanning the gap. The CDR3 is 16 residues long. Per the germline V gene, CDR1 is LNHDA and CDR2 is SQIVND (reference sequence). CDR3 DNA sequence: TGTGCCAGTAGTATCCAGGGACTTCCTGGGCGAGAGACCCAGTACTTC. Amino acid sequence: CASSIQGLPGRETQYF.

This chain joins TRBV2 and TRBJ1-4; 12 bases match TRBD1. The length of the CDR3 is 14 residues. Germline V gene data show CDR1 as SNHLY and CDR2 as FYNNEI. V trimming: 7 bases; J trimming: 8 bases; junction bases outside the gene matches: 5. The CDR3 reads CASNGDRGQEKLFF. The CDR3 nucleotides are TGTGCCAGCAATGGGGACAGGGGGCAAGAAAAACTGTTTTTT.

The gene calls are TRBV5-1 and TRBJ2-7; D gene uncertain. Germline V gene sequence: CDR1 SGHRS, CDR2 YFSETQ. V was pared by 4 bases and J by 1 base, with 12 bases between. This CDR3 is 14 amino acids long. For the CDR3, the DNA is TGCGCCAGCAGCCCGCGTAGGCCGTCCTACGAGCAGTACTTC. Encoded protein: CASSPRRPSYEQYF.

The chain combines TRBV28 with TRBJ1-2; 12 nucleotides align to TRBD1. This CDR3 contains 13 residues. V shed 6 bases and J 4 bases; nucleotides not matched to a gene: 0. CDR1 is MDHEN and CDR2 is SYDVKM in the germline V gene. The DNA for the CDR3 is TGTGCCAGCAGGGGACAGGGGGCCTATGGCTACACCTTC. This codes for CASRGQGAYGYTF.

The V call is TRBV11-3, the J call TRBJ2-1, with D perhaps matching TRBD2 (5 bases). Germline CDR1 and CDR2: SGHNT and YENEEA. V was cut by 1 base and J by 2 bases, with 9 bases left in between. The CDR3 sequence is 15 residues long. Written as DNA, the CDR3 is TGTGCCAGCAGCTTAGGAGGGAGCCCCTACAATGAGCAGTTCTTC. Its translation is CASSLGGSPYNEQFF.

The gene calls are TRBV30 and TRBJ2-1, with 8 positions matching TRBD2. Germline loops: CDR1 GTSNPN, CDR2 SVGIG (reference sequence). V lost 8 bases and J lost 0; bases outside the gene matches: 9. CDR3 length: 15 residues. The CDR3 reads CALVAAGGSYNEQFF. The CDR3 nucleotides read TGTGCCCTCGTCGCGGCGGGAGGCTCCTACAATGAGCAGTTCTTC.

V is TRBV6-5 and J is TRBJ2-7, with TRBD2 as a possible D gene (5 bases). V was cut by 6 bases and J by 5 bases, with 11 bases left in between. This CDR3 is built from 12 residues. The germline V gene encodes CDR1 MNHEY and CDR2 SVGAGI. The CDR3 nucleotides read TGTGCCAGCAGGGGAGACGGAAACGAGCAGTACTTC. Translating gives CASRGDGNEQYF.

The chain is built from TRBV5-4 and TRBJ2-2; 12 positions match TRBD2. J lost 3 bases, V lost 2 bases, and 5 bases had no gene match. The CDR3 runs 17 residues. Germline V CDR1 and CDR2: SGHNT, YYREEE (reference sequence). CDR3 residues: CASSFSSGRADTGELFF. CDR3 DNA sequence: TGTGCCAGCAGCTTTTCTAGCGGGAGGGCGGACACCGGGGAGCTGTTTTTT.

In its sample, this clone was seen a few times. V usage is TRBV5-6 and J usage is TRBJ2-4; no reliable D call. The V and J ends lost 0 bases and 5 bases respectively, with 9 bases between them. Germline V gene sequence: CDR1 SGHDT, CDR2 YYEEEE. This CDR3 is 14 amino acids long. The CDR3 sequence is CASSLVSRQNIQYF. The CDR3 nucleotides read TGTGCCAGCAGCTTGGTATCAAGGCAAAACATTCAGTACTTC. Using reference TRBV5-6 and TRBJ2-4 for the parts outside the CDR3, the full variable domain is DAGVTQSPTHLIKTRGQQVTLRCSPKSGHDTVSWYQQALGQGPQFIFQYYEEEERQRGNFPDRFSGHQFPNYSSELNVNALLLGDSALYLCASSLVSRQNIQYFGAGTRLSVL.

This chain links TRBV19 with TRBJ1-2, with D possibly matching TRBD1 (5 bases). The germline V and J ends were trimmed by 3 bases and 3 bases, with 14 bases remaining between them. Germline V gene data show CDR1 as LNHDA and CDR2 as SQIVND (reference sequence). This CDR3 is built from 15 residues. The chain's CDR3 is CASSISQPRDYGYTF. The CDR3 DNA is TGTGCCAGTAGTATTTCACAACCCAGGGACTATGGCTACACCTTC.